This is a list of T cell receptor beta chains from one sample in a study of beta chain features in type 1 diabetes. Produced via immunoSEQ multiplex PCR; TCRdb's table is partial and in-frame only. The data show 300,000 to 350,000 clones, about a tenth seen once. Sequenced sample: central memory CD4+ T cells from blood. The receptors shown here come from a man younger than 40 with type 1 diabetes. CDR3s include the opening cysteine and the closing phenylalanine or tryptophan. D genes are given only for firm matches. Only some rows state a clone size, as once, few, many or a class for expanded clones.

d_gene	v_gene	j_gene	abundance	CDR3aa	CDR3nt
.	TRBV28	TRBJ2-2	few	CASRGTNADTGELFF	TGTGCCAGCAGAGGGACAAACGCGGACACCGGGGAGCTGTTTTTT
.	TRBV5-1	TRBJ2-2	.	CASRLGTQTGELFF	TGCGCCAGCAGATTAGGGACACAGACCGGGGAGCTGTTTTTT
.	TRBV28	TRBJ2-7	few	CATSLGGSAYEQYF	TGTGCCACATCCCTGGGGGGCTCCGCCTACGAGCAGTACTTC
.	TRBV18	TRBJ2-7	few	CASSPVGAYLYEQYF	TGTGCCAGCTCTCCTGTTGGCGCATACCTCTACGAGCAGTACTTC
TRBD2	TRBV15	TRBJ2-5	few	CATSKTSGGQETQYF	TGTGCCACAAGTAAGACTAGCGGGGGCCAAGAGACCCAGTACTTC
.	TRBV29-1	TRBJ1-1	.	CSVVWGMNTEAFF	TGCAGCGTTGTATGGGGGATGAACACTGAAGCTTTCTTT
.	TRBV5-1	TRBJ1-2	few	CASSLALANYGYTF	TGCGCCAGCAGCTTGGCCCTAGCTAACTATGGCTACACCTTC
.	TRBV6-1	TRBJ1-4	.	CASSDTGEKLFF	TGTGCCAGCAGTGATACGGGGGAAAAACTGTTTTTT
.	TRBV7-6	TRBJ2-5	few	CASSSFGSETQYF	TGTGCCAGCAGCTCTTTTGGGTCCGAGACCCAGTACTTC
TRBD1	TRBV6-1	TRBJ2-5	.	CASAKGDRVQETQYF	TGTGCCAGCGCCAAGGGGGACAGGGTCCAAGAGACCCAGTACTTC
.	TRBV11-2	TRBJ2-7	many	CASSLDGGREYF	TGTGCCAGCAGCTTAGATGGGGGCAGGGAGTACTTC
.	TRBV5-4	TRBJ2-1	few	CASSPSQGAVNNEQFF	TGTGCCAGCAGCCCTTCACAGGGAGCTGTGAACAATGAGCAGTTCTTC
.	TRBV27	TRBJ2-1	few	CASSPRGDSYNEQFF	TGTGCCAGCAGTCCGAGGGGGGACTCCTACAATGAGCAGTTCTTC
.	TRBV6-6	TRBJ1-1	many	CASSYQGLNTEAFF	TGTGCCAGCAGTTATCAGGGGCTGAACACTGAAGCTTTCTTT
TRBD1	TRBV27	TRBJ1-6	.	CASSDEPGQYNSPLHF	TGTGCCAGCTCAGATGAACCGGGACAGTATAATTCACCCCTCCACTTT
.	TRBV4-3	TRBJ1-2	.	CASSQSFKGGGYTF	TGCGCCAGCAGCCAGAGTTTCAAGGGAGGTGGCTACACCTTC
TRBD2	TRBV7-2	TRBJ2-3	few	CASSPGTSGDTQYF	TGTGCCAGCAGCCCCGGGACTAGCGGCGATACGCAGTATTTT
.	TRBV7-2	TRBJ2-1	.	CASSPQMNSEQFF	TGTGCCAGCAGCCCCCAGATGAATTCGGAGCAGTTCTTC
TRBD2	TRBV11-2	TRBJ2-1	few	CASSLVVGGNSPYNEQFF	TGTGCCAGCAGCTTAGTTGTGGGAGGGAACAGCCCCTACAATGAGCAGTTCTTC
.	TRBV6-5	TRBJ1-5	.	CASSYASFNQPQHF	TGTGCCAGCAGTTACGCATCCTTCAATCAGCCCCAGCATTTT
.	TRBV5-6	TRBJ1-2	few	CASSFSGGNYGYTF	TGTGCCAGCAGTTTTTCGGGGGGTAACTATGGCTACACCTTC
TRBD2	TRBV18	TRBJ2-1	few	CASSPRLAEQSNEQFF	TGTGCCAGCTCACCAAGACTAGCGGAGCAATCCAATGAGCAGTTCTTC
TRBD1	TRBV7-9	TRBJ2-7	few	CASSLAGGSEQYF	TGTGCCAGCAGCTTGGCAGGGGGCTCCGAGCAGTACTTC
.	TRBV27	TRBJ1-1	.	CASRPGTLMNTEAFF	TGTGCCAGCAGACCCGGGACGTTGATGAACACTGAAGCTTTCTTT
.	TRBV7-2	TRBJ1-1	few	CASSPREGGTEAFF	TGCGCCAGCAGCCCCCGGGAAGGTGGCACTGAAGCTTTCTTT
.	TRBV29-1	TRBJ1-3	few	CSVRSGSGNTIYF	TGCAGCGTTCGATCGGGTTCTGGAAACACCATATATTTT
.	TRBV23-1	TRBJ2-7	many	CASSQSQTLLYEQYF	TGCGCCAGCAGTCAATCACAGACTCTCCTATACGAGCAGTACTTC
.	TRBV27	TRBJ1-5	few	CASRASNQPQHF	TGTGCCAGCAGGGCGAGCAATCAGCCCCAGCATTTT
TRBD1	TRBV6-1	TRBJ2-4	few	CASSDTVTGDGKNIQYF	TGTGCCAGCAGTGATACTGTCACAGGGGATGGCAAAAACATTCAGTACTTC
.	TRBV2	TRBJ2-1	few	CASRGSRERLNEQFF	TGTGCCAGCAGGGGATCACGGGAGAGACTAAATGAGCAGTTCTTC
.	TRBV5-1	TRBJ2-1	few	CASSLEGQNYNEQFF	TGCGCCAGCAGCTTGGAGGGACAAAATTACAATGAGCAGTTCTTC
.	TRBV5-4	TRBJ2-1	few	CASSLGGGASYNEQFF	TGTGCCAGCAGCTTGGGAGGCGGGGCCTCCTACAATGAGCAGTTCTTC
TRBD2	TRBV7-9	TRBJ2-1	.	CASSSLQLADNEQFF	TGTGCCAGCAGCTCCCTTCAGCTAGCGGACAATGAGCAGTTCTTC
TRBD2	TRBV7-2	TRBJ2-3	few	CASSALGRVGTDTQYF	TGTGCCAGCAGCGCTCTTGGGAGGGTTGGCACAGATACGCAGTATTTT
.	TRBV4-1	TRBJ1-5	.	CASSRDPDQPQHF	TGCGCCAGCAGCCGGGACCCCGATCAGCCCCAGCATTTT
TRBD1	TRBV4-1	TRBJ2-3	.	CASRPTGVGTDTQYF	TGCGCCAGCAGGCCAACAGGGGTTGGCACAGATACGCAGTATTTT
.	TRBV7-2	TRBJ1-3	.	CASSLAGSSGNTIYF	TGTGCCAGCAGCTTAGCCGGGAGCTCTGGAAACACCATATATTTT
.	TRBV9	TRBJ2-3	.	CASSAWGEPDTQYF	TGTGCCAGCAGCGCCTGGGGGGAGCCAGATACGCAGTATTTT
.	TRBV18	TRBJ1-1	.	CASSPYQQIGNTEAFF	TGTGCCAGCTCACCATATCAACAGATCGGAAACACTGAAGCTTTCTTT
.	TRBV19	TRBJ2-2	.	CASSIQGTNTGELFF	TGTGCCAGTAGTATCCAGGGCACGAACACCGGGGAGCTGTTTTTT
.	TRBV7-2	TRBJ1-4	many	CASSLREMSRNEKLFF	TGTGCCAGCAGCTTACGGGAAATGAGCCGGAATGAAAAACTGTTTTTT
.	TRBV4-3	TRBJ2-7	few	CASSQAGALSYEQYF	TGCGCCAGCAGCCAGGCGGGGGCCCTCTCCTACGAGCAGTACTTC
TRBD2	TRBV27	TRBJ2-7	few	CASIRTSGGSAYEQYF	TGTGCCAGCATCCGGACTAGCGGGGGGTCCGCCTACGAGCAGTACTTC
TRBD1	TRBV10-3	TRBJ2-5	few	CAISGQGTKTQYF	TGTGCCATCAGCGGACAGGGTACGAAGACCCAGTACTTC
.	TRBV19	TRBJ1-6	.	CASSIRVDSPLHF	TGTGCCAGTAGTATCAGGGTGGATTCACCCCTCCACTTT
.	TRBV5-6	TRBJ2-6	.	CASSLTTGANVLTF	TGTGCCAGCAGCTTGACTACCGGGGCCAACGTCCTGACTTTC
.	TRBV11-2	TRBJ2-5	.	CASSHIGETQYF	TGTGCCAGCAGCCACATAGGAGAGACCCAGTACTTC
TRBD1	TRBV6-1	TRBJ1-2	.	CASSEAGRGLNYGYTF	TGTGCCAGCAGTGAAGCTGGCAGGGGGCTGAACTATGGCTACACCTTC
.	TRBV29-1	TRBJ2-1	.	CSVYRGSYNEQFF	TGCAGCGTTTATAGGGGCTCCTACAATGAGCAGTTCTTC
.	TRBV18	TRBJ1-6	once	CASSPSAPGIVYNSPLHF	TGTGCCAGCTCACCATCGGCTCCAGGGATCGTCTATAATTCACCCCTCCACTTT
.	TRBV20-1	TRBJ1-1	.	CSARHGEAFF	TGCAGTGCTAGACACGGTGAAGCTTTCTTT
TRBD2	TRBV27	TRBJ2-5	.	CASRRTGGETQYF	TGTGCCAGCAGGAGGACCGGGGGGGAGACCCAGTACTTC
.	TRBV4-3	TRBJ1-5	few	CASSQDIRQGSNQPQHF	TGCGCCAGCAGCCAAGATATCCGCCAGGGGAGCAATCAGCCCCAGCATTTT
.	TRBV18	TRBJ1-5	few	CASSPGSGSNQPQHF	TGTGCCAGCTCTCCGGGGTCGGGTAGCAATCAGCCCCAGCATTTT
.	TRBV5-6	TRBJ1-2	.	CASSPGYSNYGYTF	TGTGCCAGCAGCCCCGGGTACAGTAACTATGGCTACACCTTC
.	TRBV5-1	TRBJ2-2	.	CASRVPGTGELFF	TGCGCCAGCAGGGTTCCGGGGACCGGGGAGCTGTTTTTT
.	TRBV7-2	TRBJ2-7	.	CASSSNRVLEQYF	TGTGCCAGCAGCTCCAACAGGGTTCTCGAGCAGTACTTC
.	TRBV4-3	TRBJ2-2	few	CASSQADGELFF	TGCGCCAGCAGCCAGGCAGACGGGGAGCTGTTTTTT
.	TRBV10-1	TRBJ1-3	few	CASSESPGGSGNTIYF	TGCGCCAGCAGTGAGTCGCCCGGGGGCTCTGGAAACACCATATATTTT
.	TRBV7-2	TRBJ2-3	.	CASSPPSGTDTQYF	TGTGCCAGCAGCCCCCCTAGCGGCACAGATACGCAGTATTTT